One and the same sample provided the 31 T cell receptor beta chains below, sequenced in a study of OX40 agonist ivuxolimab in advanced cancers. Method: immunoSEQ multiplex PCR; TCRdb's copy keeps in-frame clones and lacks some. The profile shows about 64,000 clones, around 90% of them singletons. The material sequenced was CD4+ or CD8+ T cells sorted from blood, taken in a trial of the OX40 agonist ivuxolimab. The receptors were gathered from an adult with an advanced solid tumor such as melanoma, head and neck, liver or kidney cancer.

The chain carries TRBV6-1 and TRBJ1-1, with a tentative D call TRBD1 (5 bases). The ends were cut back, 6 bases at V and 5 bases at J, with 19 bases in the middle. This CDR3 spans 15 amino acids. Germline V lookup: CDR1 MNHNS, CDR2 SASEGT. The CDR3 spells CASSARTGGGTEAFF. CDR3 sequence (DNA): TGTGCCAGCAGCGCACGAACTGGGGGAGGAACTGAAGCTTTCTTT.

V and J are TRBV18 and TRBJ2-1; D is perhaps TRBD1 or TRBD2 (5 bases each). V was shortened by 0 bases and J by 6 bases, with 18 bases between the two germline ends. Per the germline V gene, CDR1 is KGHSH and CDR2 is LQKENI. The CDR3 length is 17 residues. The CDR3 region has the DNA TGTGCCAGCTCACCACCGGTAGGGACCAGCGGTGGCAATGAGCAGTTCTTC. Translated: CASSPPVGTSGGNEQFF.

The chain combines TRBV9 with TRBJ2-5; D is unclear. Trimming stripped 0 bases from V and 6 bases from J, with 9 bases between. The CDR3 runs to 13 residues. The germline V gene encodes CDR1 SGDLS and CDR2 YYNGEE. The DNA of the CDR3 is TGTGCCAGCAGCGTAGATCTAGAAAAGACCCAGTACTTC. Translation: CASSVDLEKTQYF. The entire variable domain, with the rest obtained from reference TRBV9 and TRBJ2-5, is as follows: DSGVTQTPKHLITATGQRVTLRCSPRSGDLSVYWYQQSLDQGLQFLIQYYNGEERAKGNILERFSAQQFPDLHSELNLSSLELGDSALYFCASSVDLEKTQYFGPGTRLLVL.

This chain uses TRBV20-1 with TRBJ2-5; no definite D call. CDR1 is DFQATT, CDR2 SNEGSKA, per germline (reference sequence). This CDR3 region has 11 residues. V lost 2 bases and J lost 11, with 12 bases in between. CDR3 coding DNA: TGCAGTGCTAGAACCAGACATTCACAGTACTTC. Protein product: CSARTRHSQYF.

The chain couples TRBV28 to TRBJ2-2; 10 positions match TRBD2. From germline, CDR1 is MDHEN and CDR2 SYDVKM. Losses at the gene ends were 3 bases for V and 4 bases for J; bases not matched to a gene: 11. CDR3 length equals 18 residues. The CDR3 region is CASSFGKLAGDPTGELFF. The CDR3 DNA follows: TGTGCCAGCAGTTTTGGGAAGCTAGCGGGAGACCCCACCGGGGAGCTGTTTTTT. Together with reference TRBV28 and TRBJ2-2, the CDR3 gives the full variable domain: DVKVTQSSRYLVKRTGEKVFLECVQDMDHENMFWYRQDPGLGLRLIYFSYDVKMKEKGDIPEGYSVSREKKERFSLILESASTNQTSMYLCASSFGKLAGDPTGELFFGEGSRLTVL.

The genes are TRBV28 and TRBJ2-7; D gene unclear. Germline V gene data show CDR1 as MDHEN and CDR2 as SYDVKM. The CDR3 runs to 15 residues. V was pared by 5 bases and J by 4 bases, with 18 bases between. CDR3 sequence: CASSPIGDSRYEQYF. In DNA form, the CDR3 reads TGTGCCAGCAGTCCGATTGGGGATTCAAGGTACGAGCAGTACTTC.

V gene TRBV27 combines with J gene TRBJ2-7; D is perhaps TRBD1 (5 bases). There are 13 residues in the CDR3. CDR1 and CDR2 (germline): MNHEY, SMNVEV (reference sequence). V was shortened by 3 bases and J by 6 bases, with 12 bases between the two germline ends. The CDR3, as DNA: TGTGCCAGCAGTTTCTCCGACCAGGGCGAGCAGTACTTC. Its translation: CASSFSDQGEQYF.

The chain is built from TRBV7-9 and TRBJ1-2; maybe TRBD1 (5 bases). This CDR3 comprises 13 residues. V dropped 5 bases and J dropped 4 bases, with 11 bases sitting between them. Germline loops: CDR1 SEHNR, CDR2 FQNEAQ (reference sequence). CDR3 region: CASSLRGAYGYTF. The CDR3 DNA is TGTGCCAGCAGCCTTCGCGGGGCCTATGGCTACACCTTC. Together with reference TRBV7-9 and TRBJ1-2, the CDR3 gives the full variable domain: DTGVSQNPRHKITKRGQNVTFRCDPISEHNRLYWYRQTLGQGPEFLTYFQNEAQLEKSRLLSDRFSAERPKGSFSTLEIQRTEQGDSAMYLCASSLRGAYGYTFGSGTRLTVV.

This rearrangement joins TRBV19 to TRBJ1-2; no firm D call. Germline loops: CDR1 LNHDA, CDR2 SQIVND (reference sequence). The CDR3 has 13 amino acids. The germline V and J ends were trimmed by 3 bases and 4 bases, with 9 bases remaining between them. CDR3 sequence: CASSIRRAYGYTF. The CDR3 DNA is TGTGCCAGTAGTATTCGGCGGGCCTATGGCTACACCTTC.

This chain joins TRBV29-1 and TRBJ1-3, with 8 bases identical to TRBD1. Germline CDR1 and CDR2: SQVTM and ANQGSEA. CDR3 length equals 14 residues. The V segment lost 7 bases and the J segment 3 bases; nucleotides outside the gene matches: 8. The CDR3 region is CSASEQGVGNTIYF. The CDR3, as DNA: TGCAGCGCCTCAGAACAGGGGGTTGGAAACACCATATATTTT.

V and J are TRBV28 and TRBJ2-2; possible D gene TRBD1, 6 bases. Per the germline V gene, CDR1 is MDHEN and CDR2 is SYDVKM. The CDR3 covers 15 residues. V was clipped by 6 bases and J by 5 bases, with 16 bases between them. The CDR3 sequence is CASRTGQTRTGELFF. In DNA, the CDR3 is TGTGCCAGCAGAACGGGACAAACCAGAACCGGGGAGCTGTTTTTT.

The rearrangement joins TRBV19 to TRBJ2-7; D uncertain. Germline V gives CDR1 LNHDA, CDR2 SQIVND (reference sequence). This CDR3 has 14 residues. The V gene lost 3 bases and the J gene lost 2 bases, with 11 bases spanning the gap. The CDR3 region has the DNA TGTGCCAGTAGTATTCAGGCCGGTCCCTACGAGCAGTACTTC. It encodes CASSIQAGPYEQYF.

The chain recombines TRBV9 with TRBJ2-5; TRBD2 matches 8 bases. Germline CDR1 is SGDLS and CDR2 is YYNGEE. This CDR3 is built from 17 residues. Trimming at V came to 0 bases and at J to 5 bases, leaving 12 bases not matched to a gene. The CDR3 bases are TGTGCCAGCAGCGTAGGGAGTAGGGGAGCGGGAGTCGAGACCCAGTACTTC. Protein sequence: CASSVGSRGAGVETQYF.

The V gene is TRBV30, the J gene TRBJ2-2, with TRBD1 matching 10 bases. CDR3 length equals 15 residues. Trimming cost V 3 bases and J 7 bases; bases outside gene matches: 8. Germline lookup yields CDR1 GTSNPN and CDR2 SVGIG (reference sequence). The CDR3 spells CAWRAQTGGSGELFF. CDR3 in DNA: TGTGCCTGGAGAGCCCAGACAGGGGGCAGCGGGGAGCTGTTTTTT.

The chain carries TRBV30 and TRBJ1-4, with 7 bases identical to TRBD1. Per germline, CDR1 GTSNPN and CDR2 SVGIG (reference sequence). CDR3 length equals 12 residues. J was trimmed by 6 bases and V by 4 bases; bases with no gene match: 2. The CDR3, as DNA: TGTGCCTGGACAGGGGGAGATGAAAAACTGTTTTTT. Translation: CAWTGGDEKLFF.

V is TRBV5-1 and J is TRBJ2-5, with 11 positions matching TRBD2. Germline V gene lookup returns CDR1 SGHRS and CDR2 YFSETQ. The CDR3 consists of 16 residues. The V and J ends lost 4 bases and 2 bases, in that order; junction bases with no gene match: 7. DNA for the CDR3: TGCGCCAGCAGCGCAGGGACTAGCGGTTTACAAGAGACCCAGTACTTC. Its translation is CASSAGTSGLQETQYF.

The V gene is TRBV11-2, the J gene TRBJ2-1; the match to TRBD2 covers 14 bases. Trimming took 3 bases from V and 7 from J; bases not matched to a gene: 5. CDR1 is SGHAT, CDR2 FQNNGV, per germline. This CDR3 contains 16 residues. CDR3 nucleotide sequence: TGTGCCAGCAGCTTCTCAGGGACTAGCGGGAGAAATGAGCAGTTCTTC. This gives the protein CASSFSGTSGRNEQFF.

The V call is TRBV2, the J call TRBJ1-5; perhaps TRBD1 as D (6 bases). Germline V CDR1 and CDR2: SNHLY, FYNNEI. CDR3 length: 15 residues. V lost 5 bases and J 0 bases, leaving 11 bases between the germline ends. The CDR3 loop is CASSRGDGSNQPQHF. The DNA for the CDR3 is TGTGCCAGCAGTAGGGGGGACGGTAGCAATCAGCCCCAGCATTTT.

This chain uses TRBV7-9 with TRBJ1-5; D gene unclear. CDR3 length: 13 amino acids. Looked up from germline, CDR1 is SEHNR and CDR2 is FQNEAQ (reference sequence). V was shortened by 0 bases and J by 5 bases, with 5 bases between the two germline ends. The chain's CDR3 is CASSLALHQPQHF. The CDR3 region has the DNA TGTGCCAGCAGCTTAGCCCTCCATCAGCCCCAGCATTTT.

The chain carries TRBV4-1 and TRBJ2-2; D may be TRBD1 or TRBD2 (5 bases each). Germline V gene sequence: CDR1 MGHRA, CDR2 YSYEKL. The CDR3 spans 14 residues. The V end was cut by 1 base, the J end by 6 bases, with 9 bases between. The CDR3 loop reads CASSQVGVAGELFF. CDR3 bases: TGCGCCAGCAGCCAAGTGGGGGTAGCCGGGGAGCTGTTTTTT.

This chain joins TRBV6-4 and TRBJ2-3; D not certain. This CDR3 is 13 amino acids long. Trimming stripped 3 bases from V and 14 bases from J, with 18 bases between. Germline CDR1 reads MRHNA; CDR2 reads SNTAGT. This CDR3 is CASSEEVPGPRYF. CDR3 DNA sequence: TGTGCCAGCAGTGAAGAGGTCCCCGGCCCGCGGTATTTT.

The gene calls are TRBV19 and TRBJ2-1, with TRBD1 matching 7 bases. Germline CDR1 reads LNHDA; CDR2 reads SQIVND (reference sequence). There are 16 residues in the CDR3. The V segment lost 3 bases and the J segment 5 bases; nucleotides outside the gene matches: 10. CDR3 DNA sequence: TGTGCCAGTAGTATCGATAAGGACAGGTACCACAATGAGCAGTTCTTC. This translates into CASSIDKDRYHNEQFF.

The CDR3 region is CATSRDSGVMETQYF. The CDR3 DNA follows: TGTGCCACCAGCAGAGATTCGGGAGTGATGGAGACCCAGTACTTC. The chain couples TRBV15 to TRBJ2-5; a weak D match, TRBD2 (6 bases). V was shortened by 0 bases and J by 5 bases, with 13 bases between the two germline ends. From germline, CDR1 is LNHNV and CDR2 YYDKDF (reference sequence). This CDR3 comprises 15 residues.

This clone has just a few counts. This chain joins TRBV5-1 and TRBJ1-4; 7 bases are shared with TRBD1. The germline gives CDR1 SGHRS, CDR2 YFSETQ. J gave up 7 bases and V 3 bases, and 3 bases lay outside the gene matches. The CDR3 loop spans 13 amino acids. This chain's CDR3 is CASSSTGPEKLFF. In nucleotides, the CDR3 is TGCGCCAGCAGCTCGACAGGGCCTGAAAAACTGTTTTTT. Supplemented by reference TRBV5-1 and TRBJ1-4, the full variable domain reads KAGVTQTPRYLIKTRGQQVTLSCSPISGHRSVSWYQQTPGQGLQFLFEYFSETQRNKGNFPGRFSGRQFSNSRSEMNVSTLELGDSALYLCASSSTGPEKLFFGSGTQLSVL.

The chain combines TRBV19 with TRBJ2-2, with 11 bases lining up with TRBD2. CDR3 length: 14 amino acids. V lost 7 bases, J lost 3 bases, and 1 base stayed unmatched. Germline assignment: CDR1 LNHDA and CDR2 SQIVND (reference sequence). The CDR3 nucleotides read TGTGCCAGTAAACTAGCGGGAGACACCGGGGAGCTGTTTTTT. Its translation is CASKLAGDTGELFF.

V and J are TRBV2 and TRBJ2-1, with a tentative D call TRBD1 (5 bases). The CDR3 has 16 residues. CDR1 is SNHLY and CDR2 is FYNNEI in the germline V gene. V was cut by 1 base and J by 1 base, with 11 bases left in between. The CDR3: CASSEEGLKSYNEQFF. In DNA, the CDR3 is TGTGCCAGCAGTGAAGAGGGGTTGAAGTCCTACAATGAGCAGTTCTTC.

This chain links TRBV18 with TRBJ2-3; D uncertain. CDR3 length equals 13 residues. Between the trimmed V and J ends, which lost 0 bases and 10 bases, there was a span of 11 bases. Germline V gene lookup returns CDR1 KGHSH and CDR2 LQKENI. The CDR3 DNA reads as TGTGCCAGCTCACCACCTCTGGCTAGGGCGCAGTATTTT. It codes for CASSPPLARAQYF. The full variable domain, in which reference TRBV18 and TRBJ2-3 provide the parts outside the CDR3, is NAGVMQNPRHLVRRRGQEARLRCSPMKGHSHVYWYRQLPEEGLKFMVYLQKENIIDESGMPKERFSAEFPKEGPSILRIQQVVRGDSAAYFCASSPPLARAQYFGPGTRLTVL.

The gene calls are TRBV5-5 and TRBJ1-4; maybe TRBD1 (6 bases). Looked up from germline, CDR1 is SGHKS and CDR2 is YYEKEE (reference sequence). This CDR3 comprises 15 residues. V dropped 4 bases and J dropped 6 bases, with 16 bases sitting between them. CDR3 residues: CASSPQGSVDEKLFF. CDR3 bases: TGTGCCAGCAGCCCTCAGGGGAGTGTAGATGAAAAACTGTTTTTT.

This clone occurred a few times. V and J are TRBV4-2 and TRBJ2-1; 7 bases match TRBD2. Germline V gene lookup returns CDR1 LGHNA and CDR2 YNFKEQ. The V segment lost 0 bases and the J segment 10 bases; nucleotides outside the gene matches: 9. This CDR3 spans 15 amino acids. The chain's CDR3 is CASSQDRQREREQFF. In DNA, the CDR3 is TGTGCCAGCAGCCAAGATAGGCAGCGGGAAAGGGAGCAGTTCTTC.

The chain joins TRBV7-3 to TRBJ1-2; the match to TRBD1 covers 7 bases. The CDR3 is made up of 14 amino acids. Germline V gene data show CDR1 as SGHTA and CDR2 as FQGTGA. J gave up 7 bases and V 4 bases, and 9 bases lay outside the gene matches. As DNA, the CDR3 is TGTGCCAGCAGCTCTTCGACAGGGTCAGGTGGCTACACCTTC. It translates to CASSSSTGSGGYTF.

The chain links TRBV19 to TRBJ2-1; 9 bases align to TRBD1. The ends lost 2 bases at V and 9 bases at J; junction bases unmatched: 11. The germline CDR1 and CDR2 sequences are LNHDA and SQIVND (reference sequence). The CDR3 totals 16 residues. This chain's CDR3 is CASSILFRDRDTEQFF. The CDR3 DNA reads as TGTGCCAGTAGTATACTATTCCGGGACAGGGATACTGAGCAGTTCTTC.